This passage covers 9 T cell receptor beta chains from one sample sequenced in a study of early T cells in non-severe SARS-CoV-2 infection. Using its own MiXCR run on the 5' RACE reads, TCRdb lists one record per CDR3 protein. In the table there are about 97,000 distinct CDR3 sequences, around 12% of which are singletons. The source material was whole blood. Receptors were obtained from an adult who was a healthcare worker with PCR-confirmed SARS-CoV-2 infection or an uninfected control (not recorded which).

This clonotype is categorized as medium-sized. The V call is TRBV7-9, the J call TRBJ1-2; maybe TRBD1 (6 bases). V lost 5 bases, J lost 3 bases, and 7 bases lay in between. This CDR3 is 12 amino acids long. Germline assignment: CDR1 SEHNR and CDR2 FQNEAQ (reference sequence). CDR3 in DNA: TGTGCCAGCAGCGAGGGGGACTATGGCTACACCTTC. Translation gives CASSEGDYGYTF.

This clonotype occurred a few times. One end of the junction is discordant with germline, which a read error may explain. The J gene is TRBJ1-1, the V gene TRBV12-3 or TRBV12-4; tentatively, D is TRBD1 (5 bases). The CDR3 totals 12 residues. This CDR3 reads CASSLTRAWFSF. Here the CDR3 DNA reads TGTGCCAGCAGTTTGACCAGGGCTTGGTTCTCGTTT.

This sequence joins TRBV6-2 or TRBV6-3 and TRBJ2-5; possible D gene TRBD1, 6 bases. This CDR3 has 14 amino acids. CDR1 is MNHEY, CDR2 SVGEGT, per germline. With 5 bases removed from V and 3 bases from J, the gap between germline ends came to 13 bases. CDR3 residues: CASSKRTVEETQYF. CDR3 in DNA: TGTGCCAGCAGTAAGCGGACAGTCGAAGAGACCCAGTACTTC.

This clonotype was detected ten times or more. The CDR3 sequence: CASTHQGSYNEQFF. In DNA form, the CDR3 reads TGTGCCAGCACCCACCAGGGCTCCTACAATGAGCAGTTCTTC. This rearrangement joins TRBV27 to TRBJ2-1, with D perhaps matching TRBD1 (5 bases). V lost 7 bases and J 0 bases, leaving 10 bases between the germline ends. Germline CDR1 MNHEY, CDR2 SMNVEV (reference sequence). The CDR3 extends over 14 amino acids.

This clonotype came up a few times. This chain connects TRBV7-9 to TRBJ1-1; D perhaps matches TRBD1 (5 bases). The CDR3 runs 13 residues. The ends were cut back, 9 bases at V and 2 bases at J, with 13 bases in the middle. Germline assignment: CDR1 SEHNR and CDR2 FQNEAQ (reference sequence). CDR3 in DNA: TGTGCCAGTCTCCAGGGCAGTAACACTGAAGCTTTCTTT. Translating gives CASLQGSNTEAFF. The complete variable domain, with remaining parts taken from reference TRBV7-9 and TRBJ1-1, reads DTGVSQNPRHKITKRGQNVTFRCDPISEHNRLYWYRQTLGQGPEFLTYFQNEAQLEKSRLLSDRFSAERPKGSFSTLEIQRTEQGDSAMYLCASLQGSNTEAFFGQGTRLTVV.

This clonotype was seen ten or more times. The chain links TRBV12-3 or TRBV12-4 to TRBJ2-1; no clear D. This CDR3 has 12 residues. The V end lost 3 bases, the J end lost 6 bases, and 6 bases lay between the germline ends. The CDR3 here is CASSFSRNEQFF. DNA of the CDR3: TGTGCCAGCAGTTTTAGCCGCAATGAGCAGTTCTTC.

The chain couples TRBV9 to TRBJ2-1, with D unclear. V lost 3 bases and J 3 bases, leaving 7 bases between the germline ends. Germline-derived CDR1 and CDR2 are SGDLS and YYNGEE. The CDR3 is 13 amino acids. DNA of the CDR3: TGTGCCAGCAGCGCCGAAGGCTACAATGAGCAGTTCTTC. Translated, it gives CASSAEGYNEQFF.

This rearrangement joins TRBV19 to TRBJ2-2, with D possibly being TRBD1 (5 bases). Germline CDR1 LNHDA, CDR2 SQIVND (reference sequence). The CDR3 is 13 residues long. Trimming took 5 bases from V and 6 from J, leaving 10 bases between them. In DNA form, the CDR3 reads TGTGCCAGTAGTCACCAGGGTTCCGGGGAGCTGTTTTTT. This codes for CASSHQGSGELFF.

This clonotype was detected many times. V is TRBV14 and J is TRBJ1-1; no clear D gene. Germline V lookup: CDR1 SGHDN, CDR2 FVKESK. This CDR3 is 18 amino acids long. With 4 bases removed from V and 0 bases from J, the gap between germline ends came to 21 bases. CDR3 sequence reads: CASSPVPSWGPMNTEAFF. CDR3 bases: TGTGCCAGCAGCCCGGTCCCCTCGTGGGGTCCGATGAACACTGAAGCTTTCTTT.